This T cell receptor (beta chain) was documented in a study of cytomegalovirus exposure and HLA in healthy donors. Across the study: Earlier, 95 million to 120 million unique TCR beta sequences were recovered from roughly 180 million T cells by an analysis. When 350 to 400 donors were genotyped, about 81% of them were found to fall in the Caucasian-associated ancestry cluster. The study's findings and limits: A missense DCLRE1C variant was associated with V- and J-gene trimming of TCR beta chains in a later analysis, and an independent cohort replicated the association.

Donors were nominally healthy when sampled, though unrecorded immune exposures were likely. This clone was seen a few times. Antigen specificity is unknown. The study ran its PCR with 60 Vbeta and 13 Jbeta primers. Profiling relied on immunoSEQ multiplex PCR, and the TCRdb table lists in-frame clones only, not all of them. The repertoire consists of 110,000 to 150,000 clones, with 80% occurring once and the leading ten covering around 6.8%. The receptor comes from a man between 35 and 55 years old in good health and CMV-seropositive. Sequencing used PBMCs.

The CDR3 sequence is CAISPGTSLDEQFF. Here the CDR3 DNA reads TGTGCCATCAGTCCCGGGACTTCGTTGGATGAGCAGTTCTTC. This rearrangement joins TRBV10-3 to TRBJ2-1, with a tentative D call TRBD2 (6 bases). Germline V CDR1 and CDR2: ENHRY, SYGVKD. The V end lost 5 bases, the J end lost 8 bases, and 16 bases lay between the germline ends. The CDR3 sequence is 14 residues long.